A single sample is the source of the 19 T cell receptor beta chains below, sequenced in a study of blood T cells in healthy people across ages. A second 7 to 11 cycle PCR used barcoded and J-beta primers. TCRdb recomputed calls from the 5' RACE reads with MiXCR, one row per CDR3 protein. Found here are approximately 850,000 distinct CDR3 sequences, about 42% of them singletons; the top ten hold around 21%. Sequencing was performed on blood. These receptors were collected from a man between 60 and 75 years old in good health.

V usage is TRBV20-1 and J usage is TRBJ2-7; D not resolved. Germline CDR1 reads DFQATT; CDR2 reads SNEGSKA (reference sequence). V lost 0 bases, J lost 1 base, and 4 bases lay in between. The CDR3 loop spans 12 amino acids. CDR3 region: CSARENSYEQYF. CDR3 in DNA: TGCAGTGCTAGAGAGAATTCCTACGAGCAGTACTTC.

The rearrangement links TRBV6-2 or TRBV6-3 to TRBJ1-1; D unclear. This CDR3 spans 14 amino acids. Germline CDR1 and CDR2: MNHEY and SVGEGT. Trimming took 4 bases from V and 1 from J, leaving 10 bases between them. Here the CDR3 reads CASSSGRPNTEAFF. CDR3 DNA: TGTGCCAGCAGTTCTGGCAGACCGAACACTGAAGCTTTCTTT.

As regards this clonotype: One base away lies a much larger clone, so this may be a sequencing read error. The CDR3 bases are TGTGCCGGCAGTTTACAGACGAACACTGAAGCTTTCTTT. Its translation is CAGSLQTNTEAFF. V usage is TRBV2 and J usage is TRBJ1-1; the D is unclear. The germline gives CDR1 SNHLY, CDR2 FYNNEI. The CDR3 sequence is 13 residues long.

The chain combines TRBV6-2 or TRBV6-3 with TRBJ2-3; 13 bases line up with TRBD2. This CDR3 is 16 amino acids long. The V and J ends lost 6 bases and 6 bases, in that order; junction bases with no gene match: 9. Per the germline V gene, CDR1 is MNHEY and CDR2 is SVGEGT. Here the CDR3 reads CASSRPTSGGPDTQYF. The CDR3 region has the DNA TGTGCCAGCAGCCGACCGACTAGCGGGGGGCCGGATACGCAGTATTTT.

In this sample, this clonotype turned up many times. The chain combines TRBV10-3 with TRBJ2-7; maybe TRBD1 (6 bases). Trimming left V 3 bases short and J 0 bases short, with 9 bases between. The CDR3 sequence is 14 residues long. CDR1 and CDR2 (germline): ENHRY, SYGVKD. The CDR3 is CAISERDNSYEQYF. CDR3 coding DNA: TGTGCCATCAGTGAAAGGGACAACTCCTACGAGCAGTACTTC.

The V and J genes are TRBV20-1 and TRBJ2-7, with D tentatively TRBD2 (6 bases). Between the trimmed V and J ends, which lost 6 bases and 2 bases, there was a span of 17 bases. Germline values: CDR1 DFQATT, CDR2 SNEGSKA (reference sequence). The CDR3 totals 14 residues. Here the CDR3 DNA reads TGCAGTGCCAACGCCGGGACTGGAGCCTACGAGCAGTACTTC. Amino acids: CSANAGTGAYEQYF.

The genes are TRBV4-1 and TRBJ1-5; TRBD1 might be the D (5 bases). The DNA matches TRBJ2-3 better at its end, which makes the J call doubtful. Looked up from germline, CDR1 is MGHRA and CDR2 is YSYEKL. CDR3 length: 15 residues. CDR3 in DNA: TGCGCCAGCAGCCAAGGGACAACCAGCAATCAGCCCCAGTATTTT. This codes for CASSQGTTSNQPQYF.

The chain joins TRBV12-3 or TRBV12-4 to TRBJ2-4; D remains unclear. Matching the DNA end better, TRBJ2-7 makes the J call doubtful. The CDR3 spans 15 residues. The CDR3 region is CASSSPSRYRYEQYF. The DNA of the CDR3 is TGTGCCAGCAGTTCCCCATCCAGATACCGCTACGAGCAGTACTTC.

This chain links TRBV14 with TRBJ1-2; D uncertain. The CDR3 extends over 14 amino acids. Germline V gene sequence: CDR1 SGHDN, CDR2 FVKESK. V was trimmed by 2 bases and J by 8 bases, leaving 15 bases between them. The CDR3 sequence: CASSQTAPDGGYTF. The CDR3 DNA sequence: TGTGCCAGCAGCCAAACTGCCCCCGATGGGGGCTACACCTTC.

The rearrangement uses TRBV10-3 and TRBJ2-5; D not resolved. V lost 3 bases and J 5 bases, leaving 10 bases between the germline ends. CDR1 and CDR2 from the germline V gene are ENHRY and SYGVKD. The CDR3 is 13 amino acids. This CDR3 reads CAISDQSEETQYF. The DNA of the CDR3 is TGTGCCATCAGTGATCAAAGCGAGGAGACCCAGTACTTC.

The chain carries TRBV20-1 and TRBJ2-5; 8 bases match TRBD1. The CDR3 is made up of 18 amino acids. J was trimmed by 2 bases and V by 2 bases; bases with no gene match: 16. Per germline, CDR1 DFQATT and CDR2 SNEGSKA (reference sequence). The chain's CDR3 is CSARPGQEKFEPQETQYF. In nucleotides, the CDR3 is TGCAGTGCTAGACCGGGACAGGAGAAATTCGAACCACAAGAGACCCAGTACTTC.

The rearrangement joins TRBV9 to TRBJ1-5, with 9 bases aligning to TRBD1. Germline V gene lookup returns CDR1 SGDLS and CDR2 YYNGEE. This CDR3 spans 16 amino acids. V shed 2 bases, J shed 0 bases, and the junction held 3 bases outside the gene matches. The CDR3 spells CASSVDRGSSNQPQHF. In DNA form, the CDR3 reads TGTGCCAGCAGCGTGGACAGGGGATCTAGCAATCAGCCCCAGCATTTT.

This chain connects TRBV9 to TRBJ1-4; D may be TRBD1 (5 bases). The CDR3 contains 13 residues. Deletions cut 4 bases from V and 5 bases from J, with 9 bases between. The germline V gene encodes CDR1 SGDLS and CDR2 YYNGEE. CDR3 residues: CASSSWDNEKLFF. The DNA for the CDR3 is TGTGCCAGCAGCTCCTGGGACAATGAAAAACTGTTTTTT.

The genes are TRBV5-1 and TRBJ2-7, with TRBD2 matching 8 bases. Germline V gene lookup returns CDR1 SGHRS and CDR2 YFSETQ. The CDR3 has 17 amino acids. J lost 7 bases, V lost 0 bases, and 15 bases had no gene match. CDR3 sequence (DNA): TGCGCCAGCAGCTTGGTCCCTCTCTTTAGCGGGGCCAATGAGCAGTACTTC. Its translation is CASSLVPLFSGANEQYF.

The CDR3 DNA sequence: TGTGCCAGCAGCCCCACGCCGAACAGGGCTAGCCAAGAGACCCAGTACTTC. It encodes CASSPTPNRASQETQYF. The chain carries TRBV2 and TRBJ2-5; tentatively, D is TRBD1 (6 bases). Germline loops: CDR1 SNHLY, CDR2 FYNNEI. V was shortened by 6 bases and J by 1 base, with 21 bases between the two germline ends. The CDR3 has 17 residues.

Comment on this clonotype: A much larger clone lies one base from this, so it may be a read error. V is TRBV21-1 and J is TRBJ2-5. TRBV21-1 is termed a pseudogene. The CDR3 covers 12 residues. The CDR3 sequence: CASSKDQETQYF. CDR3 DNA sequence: TGTGCCAGCAGCAAAGACCAAGAGACCCAGTACTTC.

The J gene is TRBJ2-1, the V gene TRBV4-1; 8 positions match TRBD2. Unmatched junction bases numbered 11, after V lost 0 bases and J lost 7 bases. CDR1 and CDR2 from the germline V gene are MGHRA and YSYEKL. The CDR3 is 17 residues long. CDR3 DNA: TGCGCCAGCAGCCAAGATCCTAACGGGGGGGTGAGGAATGAGCAGTTCTTC. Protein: CASSQDPNGGVRNEQFF.

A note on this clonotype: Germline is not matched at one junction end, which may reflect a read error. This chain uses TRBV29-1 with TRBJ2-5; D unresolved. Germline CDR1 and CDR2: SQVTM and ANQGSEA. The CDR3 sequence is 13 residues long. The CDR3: CSVEGPHQETQYF. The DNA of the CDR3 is TGCAGCGTGGAAGGGCCCCACCAAGAGACCCAGTACTTC.

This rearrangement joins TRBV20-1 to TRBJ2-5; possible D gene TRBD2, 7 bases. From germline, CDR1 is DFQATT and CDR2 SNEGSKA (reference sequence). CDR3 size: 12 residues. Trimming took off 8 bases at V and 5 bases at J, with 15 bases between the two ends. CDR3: CSTIGGGETQYF. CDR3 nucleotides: TGCAGTACTATAGGGGGAGGGGAGACCCAGTACTTC.